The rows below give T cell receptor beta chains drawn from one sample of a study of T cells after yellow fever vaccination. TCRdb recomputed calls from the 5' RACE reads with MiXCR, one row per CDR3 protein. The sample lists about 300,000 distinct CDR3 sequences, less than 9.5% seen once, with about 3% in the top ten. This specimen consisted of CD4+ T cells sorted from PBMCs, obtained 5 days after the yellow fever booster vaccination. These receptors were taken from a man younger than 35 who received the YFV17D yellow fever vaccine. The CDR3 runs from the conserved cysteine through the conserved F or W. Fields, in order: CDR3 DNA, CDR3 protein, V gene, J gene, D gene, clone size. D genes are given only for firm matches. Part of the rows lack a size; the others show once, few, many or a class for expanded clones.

TGCAGTGCTAGAGATTCAGGGGGAAACATTCAGTACTTC	CSARDSGGNIQYF	TRBV20-1	TRBJ2-4	TRBD1	few
TGCGCCAGCAGCCAAGTAACTCGGACTAGGGTCACAGATACGCAGTATTTT	CASSQVTRTRVTDTQYF	TRBV4-3	TRBJ2-3	TRBD2	-
TGTGCCAGCTCACCACTCCCCCAAAGCTCCTACAATGAGCAGTTCTTC	CASSPLPQSSYNEQFF	TRBV18	TRBJ2-1	-	-
TGTGCCAGCAGCCAAGACTCAGGGCATGAGCAGTTCTTC	CASSQDSGHEQFF	TRBV3-1	TRBJ2-1	-	few
TGTGCCAGCAGTTTGTGGCGAGGAGGGGCTGAAGCTTTCTTT	CASSLWRGGAEAFF	TRBV27	TRBJ1-1	-	few
TGTGCCATCACCGAAGGGCAGGGGGTATTCGGCTACACCTTC	CAITEGQGVFGYTF	TRBV10-3	TRBJ1-2	TRBD1	-
TGTGCCAGCAGCTCTGGACGGAAGAACACTGAAGCTTTCTTT	CASSSGRKNTEAFF	TRBV7-3	TRBJ1-1	-	many
TGTGCCAGCAGTTTCAGTACAGGGGGAAGGAATACGCAGTATTTT	CASSFSTGGRNTQYF	TRBV28	TRBJ2-3	TRBD1	few
TGTGCCAGCAGTTCGATTTGGCGCTCTGGGGCCAACGTCCTGACTTTC	CASSSIWRSGANVLTF	TRBV12-3/TRBV12-4	TRBJ2-6	-	few
TGTGCCAGCTCACCCCGGCAGGCCAGCACAGATACGCAGTATTTT	CASSPRQASTDTQYF	TRBV18	TRBJ2-3	-	few
TGTGCCAGTAGTCCACCTTCTGTGGGGGTAGATACGCAGTTTTTT	CASSPPSVGVDTQFF	TRBV19	TRBJ2-3	-	once
TGCAGTGCTAGAGCACAGGGCGGTAGGGAGCAGTTCTTC	CSARAQGGREQFF	TRBV20-1	TRBJ2-1	-	few
TGCGCCAGCAGACGGTCAACAGGGGGCGCAACATCACCCCTCCACTTT	CASRRSTGGATSPLHF	TRBV4-1	TRBJ1-6	TRBD1	-
TGTGCCAGCAGCCTACCGCCTAGATATGAGCAGTTCTTC	CASSLPPRYEQFF	TRBV7-2	TRBJ2-1	-	few
TGTGCCAGCATCCTACAGAGGGGCGGGTTCTATGGCTACACCTTC	CASILQRGGFYGYTF	TRBV6-5	TRBJ1-2	-	many
TGTGCCAGCACCTTGAGGCTAGCGGAATACAATGAGCAGTTCTTC	CASTLRLAEYNEQFF	TRBV12-3/TRBV12-4	TRBJ2-1	TRBD2	-
TGCGCCAGCAGCGAGGACCGAACGTCACACCTAAAAAACATTCAGTACTTC	CASSEDRTSHLKNIQYF	TRBV5-1	TRBJ2-4	-	many
TGTGCCAGCAGTCTGACACAGGGGTCCAACGAGCAGTACTTC	CASSLTQGSNEQYF	TRBV6-6	TRBJ2-7	TRBD1	few
TGTGCCAGCAAGCCGGGACAGGGTAGAGAGACCCAGTACTTC	CASKPGQGRETQYF	TRBV7-9	TRBJ2-5	TRBD1	many
TGCGCCAGCAGCCCCGCAGCCACAGATACGCAGTATTTT	CASSPAATDTQYF	TRBV5-1	TRBJ2-3	-	few
TGTGCCAGCACCTGGACAGGGCGGCCCGGGGAGCTGTTTTTT	CASTWTGRPGELFF	TRBV12-3/TRBV12-4	TRBJ2-2	TRBD1	many
TGTGCCAGCAGTTACTTGGCTAGAAGAAGCACAGATACGCAGTATTTT	CASSYLARRSTDTQYF	TRBV6-6	TRBJ2-3	-	many
TGCAGCGTTGCTACCGCTTTAGCCAAAAACATTCAGTACTTC	CSVATALAKNIQYF	TRBV29-1	TRBJ2-4	-	many
TGTGCCATCAGTGAGTCAAACCCATTCTCTGGAAACACCATATATTTT	CAISESNPFSGNTIYF	TRBV10-3	TRBJ1-3	-	-
TGTGCCAGCAGCTTGTGGTCCGGCTACGAGCAGTACTTC	CASSLWSGYEQYF	TRBV5-6	TRBJ2-7	-	-
TGTGCCAGCACCAGTCGGCTCCGTGGTGTCATTCAGTACTTC	CASTSRLRGVIQYF	TRBV5-4	TRBJ2-4	-	-
TGTGCCATCAGTGAAAATAGTCAGCCCCAGCATTTT	CAISENSQPQHF	TRBV10-3	TRBJ1-5	-	-
TGTGCCAGCAGTTATTTCCCTGTAACGCCCCAGCATTTT	CASSYFPVTPQHF	TRBV6-2/TRBV6-3	TRBJ1-5	-	many
TGCGCCAGCAGCATTTCAGCGGGGGGGTACCAAGAGACCCAGTACTTC	CASSISAGGYQETQYF	TRBV5-1	TRBJ2-5	TRBD2	many
TGTGCCAGCAGCCCCGGTAAAGCGGGGGGGGCCGAGACCCAGTACTTC	CASSPGKAGGAETQYF	TRBV7-9	TRBJ2-5	TRBD2	few
TGTGCCAGCAGCGACGGGACCGATTACACTGAAGCTTTCTTT	CASSDGTDYTEAFF	TRBV6-2/TRBV6-3	TRBJ1-1	-	few
TGCAGTGCCTCAGGAAACATTCAGTACTTC	CSASGNIQYF	TRBV20-1	TRBJ2-4	-	-
TGCGCCAGCTCGAGGGGACAGGGGTTTGATGAGCAGTTCTTC	CASSRGQGFDEQFF	TRBV5-1	TRBJ2-1	TRBD1	-
TGTGCCACCAGTGCCTCCCCCGGACGGACTATCACAGATACGCAGTATTTT	CATSASPGRTITDTQYF	TRBV24-1	TRBJ2-3	-	few
TGTGCCAGCAGTCCGGGGACAGGGGGACGAGGCTACACCTTC	CASSPGTGGRGYTF	TRBV7-2	TRBJ1-2	TRBD1	many
TGTGCCAGCGGGCTAGCGGGGAATGGAGAGCAGTACTTC	CASGLAGNGEQYF	TRBV12-3/TRBV12-4	TRBJ2-7	TRBD2	-
TGTGCCAGCAGTTTACGCCGGGACAGCGCCATATATTTT	CASSLRRDSAIYF	TRBV27	TRBJ1-3	TRBD1	few
TGTGCCAGCAGCCTAGGGACACTTGGTGAAAAACTGTTTTTT	CASSLGTLGEKLFF	TRBV13	TRBJ1-4	-	many
TGTGCCAGCAGCCAAGGTCTAGCGGGAGCAACCGGGGAGCTGTTTTTT	CASSQGLAGATGELFF	TRBV3-1	TRBJ2-2	TRBD2	many
TGTGCCAGCAGCGCTGGGATCTTTAACACTGAAGCTTTCTTT	CASSAGIFNTEAFF	TRBV6-1	TRBJ1-1	-	-
TGTGCCAGCAGCCCACGGAGGAGTTACAATGAGCAGTTCTTC	CASSPRRSYNEQFF	TRBV7-2	TRBJ2-1	-	many
TGTGCCAGCAGGGGACTAGCGGTAGATACGCAGTATTTT	CASRGLAVDTQYF	TRBV6-5	TRBJ2-3	TRBD2	many
TGTGCCAGCAGCGGCCCACTCGGCAGGGTGAGCACAGATACGCAGTATTTT	CASSGPLGRVSTDTQYF	TRBV7-9	TRBJ2-3	-	-
TGTGCCATCAGTGAGTTGTTACTGGGGGATACGCAGTATTTT	CAISELLLGDTQYF	TRBV10-3	TRBJ2-3	-	many
TGTGCCAGCAGCGTAGGGGAGGGGGAGCCCTACGAGCAGTACTTC	CASSVGEGEPYEQYF	TRBV9	TRBJ2-7	-	many
TGTGCCAGCAGCTTAGGGGCCCCACAGCGGGGGGGGTACCAAGAGACCCAGTACTTC	CASSLGAPQRGGYQETQYF	TRBV7-6	TRBJ2-5	TRBD2	few
TGTGCCAGCAGCCTCAGGGGGCCGGACTATGGCTACACCTTC	CASSLRGPDYGYTF	TRBV6-5	TRBJ1-2	TRBD1	few
TGCAGTGCTGGAGACCTCAGGGGTCCAAATTCACCCCTCCACTTT	CSAGDLRGPNSPLHF	TRBV20-1	TRBJ1-6	-	-
TGTGCCAGCAGCCAAGACACGCCGCCGGGGAAGACCCAGTACTTC	CASSQDTPPGKTQYF	TRBV14	TRBJ2-5	-	few
TGCGCCAGCAGCTTTGCAGCTTCGGCTAATGAAAAACTGTTTTTT	CASSFAASANEKLFF	TRBV5-1	TRBJ1-4	-	-
TGTGCCATCAGGGGAGTATTGGATTCACCCCTCCACTTT	CAIRGVLDSPLHF	TRBV10-3	TRBJ1-6	-	-
TGTGCCATCAATAGGGACCGATCCTACGAGCAGTACTTC	CAINRDRSYEQYF	TRBV10-3	TRBJ2-7	-	many
TGTGCCAGCAGCTTCCTTCAGACCCTCCACTTT	CASSFLQTLHF	TRBV7-2	TRBJ1-6	-	few
TGTGCCAGCAGCAGAGGTGAAACAGGGATTGAGCAGTACTTC	CASSRGETGIEQYF	TRBV7-8	TRBJ2-7	-	many
TGTGCCGGAGTCGACAGGGGTTTTGGCTACACCTTC	CAGVDRGFGYTF	TRBV2	TRBJ1-2	TRBD1	few
TGTGCCAGCAGTGGGGAAAGGGAAAAACTGTTTTTT	CASSGEREKLFF	TRBV28	TRBJ1-4	-	few